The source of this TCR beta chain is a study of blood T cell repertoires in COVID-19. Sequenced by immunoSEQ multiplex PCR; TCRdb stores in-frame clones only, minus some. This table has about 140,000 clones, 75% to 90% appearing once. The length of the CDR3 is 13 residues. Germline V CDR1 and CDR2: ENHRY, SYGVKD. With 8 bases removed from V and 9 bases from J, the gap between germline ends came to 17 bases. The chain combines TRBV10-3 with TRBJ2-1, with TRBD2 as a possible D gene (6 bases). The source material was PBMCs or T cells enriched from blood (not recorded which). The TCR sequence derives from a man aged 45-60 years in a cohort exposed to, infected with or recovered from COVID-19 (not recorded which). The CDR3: CAIGAGRFREQFF. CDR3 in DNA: TGTGCCATCGGGGCAGGGAGGTTTCGTGAGCAGTTCTTC.